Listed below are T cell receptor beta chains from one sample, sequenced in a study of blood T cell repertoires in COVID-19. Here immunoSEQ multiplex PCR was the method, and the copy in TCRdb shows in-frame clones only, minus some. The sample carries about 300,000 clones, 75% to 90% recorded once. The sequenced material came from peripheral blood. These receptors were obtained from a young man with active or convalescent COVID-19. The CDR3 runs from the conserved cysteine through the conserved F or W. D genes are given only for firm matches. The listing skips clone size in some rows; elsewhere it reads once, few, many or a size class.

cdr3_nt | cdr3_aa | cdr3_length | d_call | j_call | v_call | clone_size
TGTGCCACTCGGGACTGGAATTCACCCCTCCACTTT | CATRDWNSPLHF | 12 | . | TRBJ1-6 | TRBV19 | .
TGTGCCAGCAGCTTAGTCGGGGGGGACCCCGGGCAGTACTTC | CASSLVGGDPGQYF | 14 | TRBD2 | TRBJ2-7 | TRBV13 | few
TGTGCCACCAGCAGAGGGGGGGACCTTGATGGCTACACCTTC | CATSRGGDLDGYTF | 14 | . | TRBJ1-2 | TRBV15 | few
TGTGCCAGCAGCTGGGGAGGGGGCACAGATACGCAGTATTTT | CASSWGGGTDTQYF | 14 | TRBD2 | TRBJ2-3 | TRBV9 | .
TGTGCCAGCAGCTCGTCCGGGTCTGAGGAAGCTTTCTTT | CASSSSGSEEAFF | 13 | . | TRBJ1-1 | TRBV7-9 | .
TGTGCCAGCAGCCATATTCGGTACGAGCAGTACTTC | CASSHIRYEQYF | 12 | . | TRBJ2-7 | TRBV14 | .
TGTGCCAGCAGCACCCTAGCGGCATCAGTCTCTACGCAGTATTTT | CASSTLAASVSTQYF | 15 | TRBD2 | TRBJ2-3 | TRBV5-5 | .
TGCAGTGCTAAAGGGGGCGGTGAAGCTTTCTTT | CSAKGGGEAFF | 11 | TRBD1 | TRBJ1-1 | TRBV20-1 | .
TGTGCCACCAGTGATTTTCCAGGGAACCCTAACGGGAGGGGCTACACCTTC | CATSDFPGNPNGRGYTF | 17 | . | TRBJ1-2 | TRBV24-1 | once
TGTGCCAGCAGCCCGCGGGCAGGGGGCGATAATGAAAAACTGTTTTTT | CASSPRAGGDNEKLFF | 16 | TRBD1 | TRBJ1-4 | TRBV7-9 | .
TGTGCCAGTACCCCCCGGGACAGGGGGGCAACTAATGAAAAACTGTTTTTT | CASTPRDRGATNEKLFF | 17 | TRBD1 | TRBJ1-4 | TRBV19 | .
TGTGCCAGTAGTGCCGACATATACTATGGCTACACCTTC | CASSADIYYGYTF | 13 | . | TRBJ1-2 | TRBV19 | .
TGTGCCAGCAGTGAAGAGGGGTGGCGGGGGACGGCAGATACGCAGTATTTT | CASSEEGWRGTADTQYF | 17 | TRBD2 | TRBJ2-3 | TRBV2 | .